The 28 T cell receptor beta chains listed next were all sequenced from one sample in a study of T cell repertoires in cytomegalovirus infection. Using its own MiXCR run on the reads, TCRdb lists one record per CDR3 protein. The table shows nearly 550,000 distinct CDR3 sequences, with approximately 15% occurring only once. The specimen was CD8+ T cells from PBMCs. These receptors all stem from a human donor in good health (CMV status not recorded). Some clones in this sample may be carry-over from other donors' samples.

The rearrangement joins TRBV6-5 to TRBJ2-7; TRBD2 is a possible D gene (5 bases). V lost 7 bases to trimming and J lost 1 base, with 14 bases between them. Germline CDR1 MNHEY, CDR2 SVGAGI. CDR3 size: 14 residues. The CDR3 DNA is TGTGCCAGCAAAATTGCCCGGGGATCCTACGAGCAGTACTTC. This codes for CASKIARGSYEQYF.

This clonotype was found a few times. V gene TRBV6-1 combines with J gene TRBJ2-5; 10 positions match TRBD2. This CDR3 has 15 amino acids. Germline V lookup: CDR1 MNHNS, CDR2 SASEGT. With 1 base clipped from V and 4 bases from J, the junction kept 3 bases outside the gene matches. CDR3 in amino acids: CASSEGPSGRETQYF. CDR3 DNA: TGTGCCAGCAGTGAAGGCCCTAGCGGGAGAGAGACCCAGTACTTC.

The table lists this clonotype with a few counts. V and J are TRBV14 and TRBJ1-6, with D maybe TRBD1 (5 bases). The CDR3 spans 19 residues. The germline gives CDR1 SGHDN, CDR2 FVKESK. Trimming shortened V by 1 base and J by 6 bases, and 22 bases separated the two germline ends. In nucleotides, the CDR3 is TGTGCCAGCAGCCAAGTACTCTGGGAGGGGAGGATTGGTAATTCACCCCTCCACTTT. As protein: CASSQVLWEGRIGNSPLHF.

The CDR3 loop is CASGRTGDFYGYTF. The CDR3 nucleotides read TGTGCCAGCGGTAGGACAGGGGATTTCTATGGCTACACCTTC. This chain uses TRBV27 with TRBJ1-2, with TRBD1 matching 9 bases. Germline CDR1 is MNHEY and CDR2 is SMNVEV (reference sequence). CDR3 length: 14 amino acids. The trim removed 8 bases at V and 4 bases at J, leaving 8 bases unmatched.

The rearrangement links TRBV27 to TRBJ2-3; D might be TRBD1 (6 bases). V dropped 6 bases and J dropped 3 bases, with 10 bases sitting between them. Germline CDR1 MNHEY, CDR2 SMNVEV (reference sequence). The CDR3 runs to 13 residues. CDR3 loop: CASSMGATDTQYF. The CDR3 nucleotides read TGTGCCAGCAGCATGGGGGCGACAGATACGCAGTATTTT.

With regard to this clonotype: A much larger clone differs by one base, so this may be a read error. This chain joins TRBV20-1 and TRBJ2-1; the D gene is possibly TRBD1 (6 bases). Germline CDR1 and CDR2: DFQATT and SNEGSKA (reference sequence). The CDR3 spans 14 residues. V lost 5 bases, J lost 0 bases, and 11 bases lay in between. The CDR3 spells CSALGHSSYNEQFF. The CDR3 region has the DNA TGCAGTGCTTTGGGACATAGCTCCTACAATGAGCAGTTCTTC.

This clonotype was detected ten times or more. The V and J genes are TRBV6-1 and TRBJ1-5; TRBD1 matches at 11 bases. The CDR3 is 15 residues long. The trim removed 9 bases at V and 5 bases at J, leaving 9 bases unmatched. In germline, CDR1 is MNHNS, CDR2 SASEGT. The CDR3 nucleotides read TGTGCCAGTTCTATAGGGACAGGGGGGCATCAGCCCCAGCATTTT. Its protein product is CASSIGTGGHQPQHF.

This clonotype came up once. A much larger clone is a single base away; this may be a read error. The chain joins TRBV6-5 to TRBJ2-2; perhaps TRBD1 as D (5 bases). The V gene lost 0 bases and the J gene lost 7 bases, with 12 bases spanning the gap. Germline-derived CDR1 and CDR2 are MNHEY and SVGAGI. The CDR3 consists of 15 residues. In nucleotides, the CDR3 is TGTGCCAGCAGTTACTCGGCAGGGTATAACGGGGAGCTGTTTTTT. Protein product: CASSYSAGYNGELFF.

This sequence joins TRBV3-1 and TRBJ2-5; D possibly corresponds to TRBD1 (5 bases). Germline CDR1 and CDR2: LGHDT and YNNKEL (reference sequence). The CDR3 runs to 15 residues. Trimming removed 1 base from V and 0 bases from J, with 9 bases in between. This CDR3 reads CASSQGNRYQETQYF. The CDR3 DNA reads TGTGCCAGCAGCCAAGGGAACAGGTACCAAGAGACCCAGTACTTC.

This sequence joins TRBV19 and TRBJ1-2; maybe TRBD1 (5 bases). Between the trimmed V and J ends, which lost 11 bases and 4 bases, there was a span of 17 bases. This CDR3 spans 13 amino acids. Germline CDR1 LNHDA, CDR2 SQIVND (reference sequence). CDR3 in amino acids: CADPYTGTYGYTF. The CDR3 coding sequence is TGTGCCGATCCCTATACGGGGACCTATGGCTACACCTTC.

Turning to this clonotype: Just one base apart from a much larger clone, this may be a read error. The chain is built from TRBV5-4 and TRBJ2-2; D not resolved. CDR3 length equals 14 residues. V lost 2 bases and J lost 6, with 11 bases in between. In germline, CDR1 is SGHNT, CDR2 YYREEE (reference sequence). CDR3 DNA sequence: TGTGCCAGCAGCTTAGGTCAGTACCCCGGGGAGCTGTTTTTT. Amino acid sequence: CASSLGQYPGELFF.

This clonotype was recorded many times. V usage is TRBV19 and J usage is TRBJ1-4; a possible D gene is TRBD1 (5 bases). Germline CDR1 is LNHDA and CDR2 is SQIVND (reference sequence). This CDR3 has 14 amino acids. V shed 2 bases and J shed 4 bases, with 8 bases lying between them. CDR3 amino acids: CASSIPGSNEKLFF. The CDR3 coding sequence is TGTGCCAGTAGTATACCAGGGAGTAATGAAAAACTGTTTTTT.

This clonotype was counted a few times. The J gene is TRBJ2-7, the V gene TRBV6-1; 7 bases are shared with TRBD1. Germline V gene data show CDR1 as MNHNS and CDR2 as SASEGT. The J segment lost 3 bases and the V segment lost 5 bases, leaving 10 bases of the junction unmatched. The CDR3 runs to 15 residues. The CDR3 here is CASSLGDRIYYEQYF. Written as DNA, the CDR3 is TGTGCCAGCAGTCTCGGGGACAGAATCTACTACGAGCAGTACTTC.

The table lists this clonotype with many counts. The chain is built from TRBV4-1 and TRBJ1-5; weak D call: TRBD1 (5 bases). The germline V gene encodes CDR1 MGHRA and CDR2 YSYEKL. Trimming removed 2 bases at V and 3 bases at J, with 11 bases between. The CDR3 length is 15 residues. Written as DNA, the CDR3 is TGCGCCAGCAGCCAACGGGACGGAGTCAATCAGCCCCAGCATTTT. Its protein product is CASSQRDGVNQPQHF.

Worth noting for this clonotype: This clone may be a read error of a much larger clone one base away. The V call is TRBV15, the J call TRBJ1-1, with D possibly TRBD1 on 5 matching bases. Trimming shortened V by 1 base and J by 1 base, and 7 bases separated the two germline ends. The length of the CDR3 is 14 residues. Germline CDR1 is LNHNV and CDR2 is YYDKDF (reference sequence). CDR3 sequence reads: CATSRGQTNTEAFF. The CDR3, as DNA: TGTGCCACCAGCAGAGGACAGACGAACACTGAAGCTTTCTTT.

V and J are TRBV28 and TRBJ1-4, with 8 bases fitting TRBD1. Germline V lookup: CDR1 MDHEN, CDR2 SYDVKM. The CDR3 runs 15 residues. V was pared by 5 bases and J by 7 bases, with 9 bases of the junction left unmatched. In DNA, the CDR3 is TGTGCCAGCAGTGTCTCAGGGGGCTATGGTGAAAAACTGTTTTTT. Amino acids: CASSVSGGYGEKLFF.

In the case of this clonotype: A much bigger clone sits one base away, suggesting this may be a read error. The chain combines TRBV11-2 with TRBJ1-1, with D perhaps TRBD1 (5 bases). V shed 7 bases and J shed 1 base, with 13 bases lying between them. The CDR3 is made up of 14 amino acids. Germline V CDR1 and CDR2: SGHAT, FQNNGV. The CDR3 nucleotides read TGTGCCAGCACCCCGACAGTGGGGAACACTGAAGCTTTCTTT. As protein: CASTPTVGNTEAFF.

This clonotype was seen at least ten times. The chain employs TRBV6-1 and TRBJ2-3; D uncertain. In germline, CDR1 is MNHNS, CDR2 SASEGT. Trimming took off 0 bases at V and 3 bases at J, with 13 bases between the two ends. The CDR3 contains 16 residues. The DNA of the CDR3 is TGTGCCAGCAGTGAAGCGCCGGGCTCTACTACAGATACGCAGTATTTT. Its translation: CASSEAPGSTTDTQYF.

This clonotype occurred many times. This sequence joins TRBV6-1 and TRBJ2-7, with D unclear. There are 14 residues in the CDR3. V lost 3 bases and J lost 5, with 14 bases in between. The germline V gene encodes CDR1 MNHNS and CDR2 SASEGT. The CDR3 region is CASSEFRKVHEQYF. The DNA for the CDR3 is TGTGCCAGCAGTGAGTTCCGGAAGGTTCACGAGCAGTACTTC.

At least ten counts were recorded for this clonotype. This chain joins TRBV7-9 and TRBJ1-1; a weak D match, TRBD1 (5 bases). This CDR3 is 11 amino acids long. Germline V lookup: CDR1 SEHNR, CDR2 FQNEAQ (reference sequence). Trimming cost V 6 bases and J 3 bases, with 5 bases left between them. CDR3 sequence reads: CASRGDTEAFF. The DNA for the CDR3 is TGTGCCAGCAGGGGGGACACTGAAGCTTTCTTT.

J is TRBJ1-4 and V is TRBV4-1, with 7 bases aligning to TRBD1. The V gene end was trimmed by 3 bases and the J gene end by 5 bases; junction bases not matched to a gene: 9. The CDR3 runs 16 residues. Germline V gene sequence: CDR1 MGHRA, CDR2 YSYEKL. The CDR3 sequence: CASSQGRDSPNEKLFF. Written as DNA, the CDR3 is TGCGCCAGCAGCCAGGGGAGGGACAGCCCAAATGAAAAACTGTTTTTT.

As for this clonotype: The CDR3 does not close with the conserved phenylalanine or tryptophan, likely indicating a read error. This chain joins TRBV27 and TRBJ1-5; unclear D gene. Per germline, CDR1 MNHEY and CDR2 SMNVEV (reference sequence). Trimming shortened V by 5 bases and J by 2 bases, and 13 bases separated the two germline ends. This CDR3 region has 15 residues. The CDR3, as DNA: TGTGCCAGCAGTCCGTCCTATGGAGGCAATCAGCCCCAGCATTAT. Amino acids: CASSPSYGGNQPQHY.

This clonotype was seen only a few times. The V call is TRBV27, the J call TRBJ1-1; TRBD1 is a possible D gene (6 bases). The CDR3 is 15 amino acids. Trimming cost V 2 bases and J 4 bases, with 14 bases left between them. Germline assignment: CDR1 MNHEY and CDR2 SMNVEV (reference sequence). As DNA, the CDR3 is TGTGCCAGCAGTTTAGGAGCGGGGGCAGGCACTGAAGCTTTCTTT. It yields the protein CASSLGAGAGTEAFF.

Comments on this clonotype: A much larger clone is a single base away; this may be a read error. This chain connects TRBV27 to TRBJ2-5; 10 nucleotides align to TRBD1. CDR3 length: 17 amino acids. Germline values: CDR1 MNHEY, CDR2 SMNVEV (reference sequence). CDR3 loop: CSSSMTGGGNLQETQYF. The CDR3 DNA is TGTTCCAGCAGTATGACAGGGGGCGGAAACCTGCAAGAGACCCAGTACTTC.

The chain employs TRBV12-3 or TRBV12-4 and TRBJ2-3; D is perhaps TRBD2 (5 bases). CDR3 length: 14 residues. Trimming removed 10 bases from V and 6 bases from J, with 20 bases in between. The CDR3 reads CATTTRASRDTQYF. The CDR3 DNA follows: TGTGCCACCACTACTAGGGCTTCCCGGGATACGCAGTATTTT.

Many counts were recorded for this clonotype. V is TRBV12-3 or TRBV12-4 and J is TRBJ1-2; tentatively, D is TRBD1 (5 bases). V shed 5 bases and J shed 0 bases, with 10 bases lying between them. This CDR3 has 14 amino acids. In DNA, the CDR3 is TGTGCCAGCAGTCAGGACATAGCTAACTATGGCTACACCTTC. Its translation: CASSQDIANYGYTF.

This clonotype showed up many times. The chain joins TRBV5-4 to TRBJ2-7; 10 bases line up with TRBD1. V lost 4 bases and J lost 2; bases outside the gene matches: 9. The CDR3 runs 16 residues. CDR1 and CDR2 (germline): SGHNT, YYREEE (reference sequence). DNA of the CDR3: TGTGCCAGCAGCCACTCTACCGGGACAGGGGCCTACGAGCAGTACTTC. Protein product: CASSHSTGTGAYEQYF. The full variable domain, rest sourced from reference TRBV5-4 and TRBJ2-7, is ETGVTQSPTHLIKTRGQQVTLRCSSQSGHNTVSWYQQALGQGPQFIFQYYREEENGRGNFPPRFSGLQFPNYSSELNVNALELDDSALYLCASSHSTGTGAYEQYFGPGTRLTVT.

CDR3 nucleotide sequence: TGTGCCAGCAGCGTCAGCGGGAGCCCCTACAATGAGCAGTTCTTC. Its translation: CASSVSGSPYNEQFF. The chain carries TRBV9 and TRBJ2-1; 8 nucleotides match TRBD2. V was clipped by 2 bases and J by 2 bases; unmatched bases: 3. The CDR3 is 15 amino acids. Germline V gene sequence: CDR1 SGDLS, CDR2 YYNGEE. Full variable domain (remainder filled in from reference TRBV9 and TRBJ2-1): DSGVTQTPKHLITATGQRVTLRCSPRSGDLSVYWYQQSLDQGLQFLIQYYNGEERAKGNILERFSAQQFPDLHSELNLSSLELGDSALYFCASSVSGSPYNEQFFGPGTRLTVL.